The next 29 T cell receptor beta chains were all read from a single sample in a study of T cells after yellow fever vaccination. TCRdb ran MiXCR on the 5' RACE reads and lists one entry per CDR3 protein. The sample holds about 310,000 distinct CDR3 sequences, more than 3% seen once. The source was PBMCs, collected on the day of the yellow fever booster vaccination. The source is a man aged 18 to 30 who received the YFV17D yellow fever vaccine.

This clonotype was recorded at least ten times. The V call is TRBV10-3, the J call TRBJ2-3, with 7 positions matching TRBD1. Germline V CDR1 and CDR2: ENHRY, SYGVKD. V lost 3 bases, J lost 0 bases, and 6 bases stayed unmatched. The CDR3 runs 16 residues. CDR3 DNA: TGTGCCATCAGTGACCCTGGACAGGCCAGCACAGATACGCAGTATTTT. Amino acids: CAISDPGQASTDTQYF.

This clonotype was detected only a few times. This chain joins TRBV21-1 and TRBJ1-5. TRBV21-1 constitutes a pseudogene. The CDR3 is 16 residues long. The CDR3 sequence: CASTDPWRRGNQPQHF. The CDR3 bases are TGTGCCAGCACCGATCCATGGCGGAGGGGCAATCAGCCCCAGCATTTT.

This clonotype was seen ten or more times. The chain links TRBV7-2 to TRBJ2-1; D could derive from TRBD1 or TRBD2 (5 bases each). V was trimmed by 5 bases and J by 9 bases, leaving 14 bases between them. Germline lookup yields CDR1 SGHTA and CDR2 FQGNSA. The CDR3 covers 13 residues. This CDR3 is CASSQFGAGEQFF. CDR3 DNA sequence: TGTGCCAGCAGCCAGTTCGGGGCTGGTGAGCAGTTCTTC.

The chain combines TRBV20-1 with TRBJ1-4; perhaps TRBD1 as D (5 bases). Germline V gene data show CDR1 as DFQATT and CDR2 as SNEGSKA (reference sequence). This CDR3 has 15 amino acids. Between the trimmed V and J ends, which lost 0 bases and 4 bases, there was a span of 12 bases. CDR3 DNA: TGCAGTGCTAGAGATCTCCGGGGGGTTAATGAAAAACTGTTTTTT. Translated: CSARDLRGVNEKLFF.

Only a few counts were recorded for this clonotype. The chain recombines TRBV7-3 with TRBJ2-1; TRBD2 is a possible D gene (5 bases). V was shortened by 1 base and J by 0 bases, with 10 bases between the two germline ends. The CDR3 totals 16 residues. Germline CDR1 and CDR2: SGHTA and FQGTGA. CDR3 residues: CASSLNGGFSYNEQFF. CDR3 nucleotide sequence: TGTGCCAGCAGCTTAAACGGAGGATTCTCCTACAATGAGCAGTTCTTC.

This clonotype was found many times. V usage is TRBV4-2 and J usage is TRBJ2-1, with a weak D call TRBD2 (6 bases). The V gene's germline CDR1 is LGHNA and CDR2 YNFKEQ. V lost 1 base and J lost 13, with 14 bases in between. The CDR3 length is 13 residues. The CDR3 nucleotides read TGTGCCAGCAGCCAAGGCCCGGGACTCCTTCAGTTCTTC. This translates into CASSQGPGLLQFF.

The J gene is TRBJ2-6, the V gene TRBV6-5; D might be TRBD1 (5 bases). The CDR3 consists of 15 residues. Germline CDR1 reads MNHEY; CDR2 reads SVGAGI. V gave up 6 bases and J gave up 0 bases, with 9 bases separating them. The CDR3 here is CASRPRDSGANVLTF. The CDR3 DNA reads as TGTGCCAGCAGACCCAGGGACTCTGGGGCCAACGTCCTGACTTTC.

This clonotype was observed a few times. The chain combines TRBV7-2 with TRBJ2-1; D uncertain. The CDR3 is 11 residues long. Trimming took off 4 bases at V and 8 bases at J, with 6 bases between the two ends. CDR1 is SGHTA, CDR2 FQGNSA, per germline. CDR3 region: CASSSMYEQFF. For the CDR3, the DNA is TGTGCCAGCAGCTCCATGTATGAGCAGTTCTTC.

This clonotype was counted ten times or more. The chain employs TRBV6-5 and TRBJ1-4, with D unresolved. CDR1 is MNHEY, CDR2 SVGAGI, per germline. The ends were cut back, 0 bases at V and 10 bases at J, with 9 bases in the middle. The CDR3 has 13 amino acids. The CDR3 spells CASSYSGSGKLFF. The DNA of the CDR3 is TGTGCCAGCAGTTACTCGGGGTCGGGAAAACTGTTTTTT.

This clonotype was observed a handful of times. The J gene is TRBJ1-6, the V gene TRBV20-1; TRBD1 is a possible D gene (6 bases). The CDR3 covers 15 residues. CDR1 and CDR2 from the germline V gene are DFQATT and SNEGSKA (reference sequence). V was clipped by 2 bases and J by 10 bases, with 18 bases between them. CDR3 DNA sequence: TGCAGTGCTAGAAGGGGGGCGGGGGTCGGGTCACCCCTCCACTTT. Protein sequence: CSARRGAGVGSPLHF.

This clonotype has ten or more counts. This chain joins TRBV7-2 and TRBJ2-7; no firm D call. The CDR3 is made up of 14 amino acids. Trimming cost V 5 bases and J 3 bases, with 14 bases left between them. Per germline, CDR1 SGHTA and CDR2 FQGNSA. The CDR3 coding sequence is TGTGCCAGCAGCCCCTCACTTTTGATCTACGAGCAGTACGTC. This translates into CASSPSLLIYEQYV.

This clonotype was seen many times. This rearrangement joins TRBV5-1 to TRBJ2-7; 11 nucleotides align to TRBD2. CDR1 is SGHRS and CDR2 is YFSETQ in the germline V gene. The junction had 8 bases not matched to a gene; V was cut back by 3 bases and J by 0 bases. This CDR3 contains 17 residues. The CDR3 DNA follows: TGCGCCAGCAGCTACATCATGACTAGCGGGGACTCCTACGAGCAGTACTTC. Amino acid sequence: CASSYIMTSGDSYEQYF.

Many counts were recorded for this clonotype. This chain uses TRBV5-1 with TRBJ2-1; 9 nucleotides line up with TRBD2. CDR1 SGHRS and CDR2 YFSETQ come from the germline V gene. Trimming cost V 4 bases and J 5 bases; bases outside gene matches: 10. This CDR3 comprises 16 residues. The CDR3 loop reads CASSPPNSGGHNEQFF. The CDR3 nucleotides read TGCGCCAGCAGCCCGCCGAATAGCGGGGGCCACAATGAGCAGTTCTTC.

Ten or more counts support this clonotype. The chain employs TRBV3-1 and TRBJ2-5; D might be TRBD2 (6 bases). Trimming took off 0 bases at V and 7 bases at J, with 15 bases between the two ends. CDR1 LGHDT and CDR2 YNNKEL come from the germline V gene (reference sequence). There are 15 residues in the CDR3. CDR3 region: CASSQDVASDGTQYF. For the CDR3, the DNA is TGTGCCAGCAGCCAAGATGTGGCTAGCGATGGGACCCAGTACTTC.

This clonotype was counted only a few times. The V and J genes are TRBV4-2 and TRBJ2-7; D is perhaps TRBD2 (5 bases). CDR3 length equals 14 residues. The germline CDR1 and CDR2 sequences are LGHNA and YNFKEQ. Between the trimmed V and J ends, which lost 4 bases and 3 bases, there was a span of 13 bases. The CDR3 coding sequence is TGTGCCAGCAGCCCCTATCCGGGGATCTACGAGCAGTACTTC. The encoded protein is CASSPYPGIYEQYF.

This clonotype was detected a few times. The rearrangement links TRBV20-1 to TRBJ2-3; 12 bases map to TRBD2. The CDR3 covers 15 residues. The trim removed 7 bases at V and 6 bases at J, leaving 11 bases unmatched. Looked up from germline, CDR1 is DFQATT and CDR2 is SNEGSKA (reference sequence). The CDR3 DNA reads as TGCAGTGTATCTAGCGGGGGGGCCATTTCCGATACGCAGTATTTT. It yields the protein CSVSSGGAISDTQYF.

This clonotype was detected many times. The chain employs TRBV5-6 and TRBJ2-5; 7 bases line up with TRBD2. V gave up 4 bases and J gave up 4 bases; unmatched junction bases: 13. Germline lookup yields CDR1 SGHDT and CDR2 YYEEEE. The CDR3 length is 16 residues. The CDR3 region has the DNA TGTGCCAGCAGCGCGGTGGAGCGGGACTTCAGAGAGACCCAGTACTTC. Translated: CASSAVERDFRETQYF.

This clonotype has only a few counts. The V and J genes are TRBV29-1 and TRBJ1-4; tentative D call: TRBD1 (5 bases). The ends were cut back, 6 bases at V and 0 bases at J, with 11 bases in the middle. This CDR3 has 14 residues. Germline V gene data show CDR1 as SQVTM and CDR2 as ANQGSEA. This CDR3 reads CSVLTDPTNEKLFF. The CDR3 nucleotides read TGCAGCGTCTTGACAGACCCAACTAATGAAAAACTGTTTTTT. Filled out from reference TRBV29-1 and TRBJ1-4, the complete variable domain reads SAVISQKPSRDICQRGTSLTIQCQVDSQVTMMFWYRQQPGQSLTLIATANQGSEATYESGFVIDKFPISRPNLTFSTLTVSNMSPEDSSIYLCSVLTDPTNEKLFFGSGTQLSVL.

This clonotype was recorded a few times. This chain joins TRBV7-2 and TRBJ2-3; D may match TRBD1 or TRBD2 (5 bases each). This CDR3 comprises 12 residues. With 4 bases removed from V and 6 bases from J, the gap between germline ends came to 8 bases. Germline CDR1 and CDR2: SGHTA and FQGNSA. For the CDR3, the DNA is TGTGCCAGCAGCTGGGACCTCGATACGCAGTATTTT. Protein: CASSWDLDTQYF.

This clonotype was detected only a few times. The chain carries TRBV7-3 and TRBJ2-7; 10 positions agree with TRBD1. The CDR3 has 15 residues. Per the germline V gene, CDR1 is SGHTA and CDR2 is FQGTGA. J lost 5 bases, V lost 4 bases, and 8 bases had no gene match. The CDR3 sequence: CASSSPDRGLHEQYF. In DNA, the CDR3 is TGTGCCAGCAGCTCCCCCGACAGGGGGCTCCACGAGCAGTACTTC.

This clonotype was seen many times. J is TRBJ1-5 and V is TRBV12-3 or TRBV12-4; tentative D call: TRBD1 (5 bases). This CDR3 comprises 14 residues. Trimming took 6 bases from V and 1 from J, leaving 10 bases between them. This chain's CDR3 is CASSQGNSNQPQHF. CDR3 nucleotide sequence: TGTGCCAGCAGCCAGGGAAACAGCAATCAGCCCCAGCATTTT.

The chain recombines TRBV7-6 with TRBJ2-7; TRBD1 aligns across 7 bases. With 5 bases clipped from V and 1 base from J, the junction kept 11 bases outside the gene matches. The germline gives CDR1 SGHVS, CDR2 FNYEAQ. The CDR3 totals 16 residues. In nucleotides, the CDR3 is TGTGCCAGCAGCCCCGGGACAGCCAAACCATCCTACGAGCAGTACTTC. Translated: CASSPGTAKPSYEQYF.

This clonotype was recorded at least ten times. This chain connects TRBV4-3 to TRBJ1-6, with no clear D. The CDR3 has 17 amino acids. Trimming stripped 0 bases from V and 7 bases from J, with 16 bases between. Germline V lookup: CDR1 LGHNA, CDR2 YSLEER. The DNA of the CDR3 is TGCGCCAGCAGCCAAGAATATCCGGGGTACGGCAATTCACCCCTCCACTTT. Translation: CASSQEYPGYGNSPLHF.

The sample holds many counts of this clonotype. CDR3: CASSLYSRDSAGDYEQYF. CDR3 nucleotide sequence: TGTGCCAGCAGCTTATACTCCCGCGACAGCGCAGGGGATTACGAGCAGTACTTC. The gene calls are TRBV7-4 and TRBJ2-7; D perhaps matches TRBD1 (6 bases). The germline V and J ends were trimmed by 2 bases and 4 bases, with 24 bases remaining between them. The CDR3 is 18 residues long. The germline V gene encodes CDR1 SGHVT and CDR2 SQSDAQ.

This clonotype was found many times. The rearrangement joins TRBV6-2 or TRBV6-3 to TRBJ2-1; D remains ambiguous. Between the trimmed V and J ends, which lost 2 bases and 3 bases, there was a span of 8 bases. Per germline, CDR1 MNHEY and CDR2 SVGEGT. This CDR3 contains 14 residues. This chain's CDR3 is CASSYGLDYNEQFF. DNA for the CDR3: TGTGCCAGCAGTTACGGTCTGGACTACAATGAGCAGTTCTTC.

This clonotype showed up many times. In DNA, the CDR3 is TGCGCCAGCATACAGGGGTCCGAGCAGTACGTC. Its protein product is CASIQGSEQYV. The chain employs TRBV10-1 and TRBJ2-7, with 7 nucleotides matching TRBD1. CDR3 length: 11 amino acids. The ends lost 7 bases at V and 6 bases at J; junction bases unmatched: 3. Germline V gene sequence: CDR1 WNHNN, CDR2 SYGVQD (reference sequence).

Only a few counts were recorded for this clonotype. J is TRBJ2-3 and V is TRBV6-1, with 7 nucleotides matching TRBD2. The ends lost 4 bases at V and 6 bases at J; junction bases unmatched: 13. The CDR3 has 16 residues. Germline V gene lookup returns CDR1 MNHNS and CDR2 SASEGT. CDR3 region: CASSAAPDGGGDTQYF. In DNA, the CDR3 is TGTGCCAGCAGTGCCGCTCCCGACGGGGGAGGGGATACGCAGTATTTT.

This clonotype was counted ten times or more. The V and J genes are TRBV20-1 and TRBJ2-5, with TRBD2 matching over 11 bases. Germline assignment: CDR1 DFQATT and CDR2 SNEGSKA (reference sequence). CDR3 length: 18 amino acids. V was pared by 6 bases and J by 6 bases, with 21 bases of the junction left unmatched. In DNA form, the CDR3 reads TGCAGTGCCACAGATGGAATGCATAGCGGGGGGGCCGGAAAGACCCAGTACTTC. The encoded protein is CSATDGMHSGGAGKTQYF.

This clonotype was counted only a few times. The chain recombines TRBV20-1 with TRBJ1-2, with D possibly being TRBD1 (5 bases). The CDR3 covers 13 residues. From germline, CDR1 is DFQATT and CDR2 SNEGSKA (reference sequence). Trimming shortened V by 6 bases and J by 2 bases, and 13 bases separated the two germline ends. CDR3 in DNA: TGCAGTGCCCATGCACGGGGGAACTATGGCTACACCTTC. This translates into CSAHARGNYGYTF.